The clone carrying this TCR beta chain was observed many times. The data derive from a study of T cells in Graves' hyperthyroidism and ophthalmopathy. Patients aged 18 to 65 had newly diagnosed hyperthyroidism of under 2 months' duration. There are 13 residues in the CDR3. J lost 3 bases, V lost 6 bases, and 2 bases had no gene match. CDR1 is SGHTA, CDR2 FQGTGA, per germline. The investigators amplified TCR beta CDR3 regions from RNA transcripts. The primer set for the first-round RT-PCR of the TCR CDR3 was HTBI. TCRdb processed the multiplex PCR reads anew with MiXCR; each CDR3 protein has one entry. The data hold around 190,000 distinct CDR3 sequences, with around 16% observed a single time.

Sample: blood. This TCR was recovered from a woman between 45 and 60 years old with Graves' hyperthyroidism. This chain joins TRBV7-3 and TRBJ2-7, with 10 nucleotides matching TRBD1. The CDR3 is CASSRTGGYEQYF. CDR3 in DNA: TGTGCCAGCAGTAGGACAGGGGGCTACGAGCAGTACTTC.